These 27 T cell receptor beta chains share one sample of origin, sequenced in a study of control samples from healthy donors and cancer patients. The table came from immunoSEQ multiplex PCR; TCRdb's copy has only in-frame clones and leaves some out. The sample shows 150,000 or so clones, about 94% of them seen only once. The sequencing input was blood. These receptors were taken from a woman in her thirties or forties in good health.

This clone has only one observation. The chain links TRBV6-2 or TRBV6-3 to TRBJ1-2; weak D call: TRBD1 (5 bases). This CDR3 is 13 amino acids long. Germline V gives CDR1 MNHEY, CDR2 SVGEGT. V was cut by 0 bases and J by 8 bases, with 10 bases left in between. The CDR3 is CASSYSRTIGYTF. In DNA, the CDR3 is TGTGCCAGCAGTTACTCGCGGACAATCGGCTACACCTTC.

The rearrangement uses TRBV19 and TRBJ1-2; 9 nucleotides match TRBD1. This CDR3 spans 15 amino acids. With 2 bases clipped from V and 2 bases from J, the junction kept 3 bases outside the gene matches. Germline V gives CDR1 LNHDA, CDR2 SQIVND (reference sequence). The CDR3 is CASSIPGQGNYGYTF. The CDR3 DNA reads as TGTGCCAGTAGTATACCGGGACAGGGCAACTATGGCTACACCTTC.

The chain has TRBV6-2 or TRBV6-3 and TRBJ1-4; D is perhaps TRBD1 (5 bases). Trimming pared 4 bases from V and 7 bases from J, leaving 19 bases between. The CDR3 loop spans 16 amino acids. Germline V gives CDR1 MNHEY, CDR2 SVGEGT. The CDR3 reads CASSSWDFGATEKLFF. CDR3 in DNA: TGTGCCAGCAGTTCCTGGGACTTTGGGGCTACTGAAAAACTGTTTTTT.

The sample holds one count of this clone. The J gene is TRBJ2-3, the V gene TRBV6-5; no clear D gene. Looked up from germline, CDR1 is MNHEY and CDR2 is SVGAGI. V was cut by 2 bases and J by 3 bases, with 6 bases left in between. The CDR3 runs 13 residues. The CDR3 sequence is CASSYVRTDTQYF. Here the CDR3 DNA reads TGTGCCAGCAGTTACGTGCGGACAGATACGCAGTATTTT.

The rearrangement joins TRBV11-2 to TRBJ2-7; tentative D call: TRBD2 (7 bases). The CDR3 runs 13 residues. V lost 1 base and J 7 bases, leaving 11 bases between the germline ends. Germline CDR1 is SGHAT and CDR2 is FQNNGV. The DNA of the CDR3 is TGTGCCAGCAGCTTAGTAGAGGGGGGGGAGCAGTACTTC. This gives the protein CASSLVEGGEQYF.

V and J are TRBV9 and TRBJ1-4; the D gene is possibly TRBD1 (6 bases). The V end was cut by 4 bases, the J end by 6 bases, with 16 bases between. Germline CDR1 is SGDLS and CDR2 is YYNGEE. The CDR3 has 15 residues. The DNA of the CDR3 is TGTGCCAGCAGCCGGGTGGCAGGGGAGGATGAAAAACTGTTTTTT. Translating it yields CASSRVAGEDEKLFF. The full variable domain, in which reference TRBV9 and TRBJ1-4 provide the parts outside the CDR3, is DSGVTQTPKHLITATGQRVTLRCSPRSGDLSVYWYQQSLDQGLQFLIQYYNGEERAKGNILERFSAQQFPDLHSELNLSSLELGDSALYFCASSRVAGEDEKLFFGSGTQLSVL.

This chain connects TRBV11-1 to TRBJ2-7; D is unclear. With 2 bases removed from V and 3 bases from J, the gap between germline ends came to 8 bases. The CDR3 is made up of 13 amino acids. Germline V gene sequence: CDR1 SGHAT, CDR2 FQDESV (reference sequence). As DNA, the CDR3 is TGTGCCAGCAGCTTATCCCGCAGCTACGAGCAGTACTTC. It encodes CASSLSRSYEQYF.

The CDR3 region is CASSLVGRRSYNEQFF. The CDR3 DNA reads as TGCGCCAGCAGCTTGGTTGGTCGACGCTCCTACAATGAGCAGTTCTTC. The gene calls are TRBV5-1 and TRBJ2-1; D remains unclear. The CDR3 has 16 residues. Trimming removed 0 bases at V and 0 bases at J, with 10 bases between. The V gene's germline CDR1 is SGHRS and CDR2 YFSETQ. The full variable domain, in which reference TRBV5-1 and TRBJ2-1 provide the parts outside the CDR3, is KAGVTQTPRYLIKTRGQQVTLSCSPISGHRSVSWYQQTPGQGLQFLFEYFSETQRNKGNFPGRFSGRQFSNSRSEMNVSTLELGDSALYLCASSLVGRRSYNEQFFGPGTRLTVL.

V gene TRBV7-9 combines with J gene TRBJ2-5; D not resolved. The V gene lost 1 base and the J gene lost 2 bases, with 14 bases spanning the gap. The CDR3 loop spans 16 amino acids. Per germline, CDR1 SEHNR and CDR2 FQNEAQ (reference sequence). Written as DNA, the CDR3 is TGTGCCAGCAGCTTAGGATTGTCAGCGTATCAAGAGACCCAGTACTTC. Amino acids: CASSLGLSAYQETQYF.

The rearrangement uses TRBV19 and TRBJ1-4; D call uncertain. Germline V gene sequence: CDR1 LNHDA, CDR2 SQIVND (reference sequence). Trimming pared 7 bases from V and 4 bases from J, leaving 19 bases between. CDR3 length: 16 residues. The CDR3 coding sequence is TGTGCCAGTAAAAAGGAGCGAAAGACCAATAATGAAAAACTGTTTTTT. This encodes CASKKERKTNNEKLFF.

The chain carries TRBV7-2 and TRBJ1-2, with a possible D match to TRBD1 (6 bases). The CDR3 totals 15 residues. Trimming pared 8 bases from V and 8 bases from J, leaving 24 bases between. Germline V CDR1 and CDR2: SGHTA, FQGNSA. The CDR3 coding sequence is TGTGCCAGCGTGTCAGTTGGGGGGCGCAGGGAGGGCTACACCTTC. Its translation: CASVSVGGRREGYTF.

The chain carries TRBV7-2 and TRBJ1-1; 9 nucleotides agree with TRBD1. This CDR3 has 15 amino acids. The germline V gene encodes CDR1 SGHTA and CDR2 FQGNSA. V shed 3 bases, J shed 8 bases, and the junction held 10 bases outside the gene matches. CDR3 amino acids: CASSFRGQGAGEAFF. Here the CDR3 DNA reads TGTGCCAGCAGCTTTAGGGGACAGGGAGCAGGGGAAGCTTTCTTT.

V and J are TRBV7-2 and TRBJ2-2, with no clear D. CDR3 length: 12 residues. V was clipped by 5 bases and J by 2 bases, with 3 bases between them. Germline CDR1 is SGHTA and CDR2 is FQGNSA. CDR3 coding DNA: TGTGCCAGCAGCCCAAACACCGGGGAGCTGTTTTTT. The encoded protein is CASSPNTGELFF.

The chain couples TRBV9 to TRBJ2-5; D is perhaps TRBD2 (5 bases). This CDR3 contains 16 residues. Germline assignment: CDR1 SGDLS and CDR2 YYNGEE. Between the trimmed V and J ends, which lost 0 bases and 1 base, there was a span of 13 bases. CDR3 protein: CASSVDGELGQETQYF. CDR3 DNA sequence: TGTGCCAGCAGCGTAGACGGGGAGTTGGGCCAAGAGACCCAGTACTTC.

This clone was detected only once. J is TRBJ1-2 and V is TRBV9; 9 nucleotides match TRBD1. From germline, CDR1 is SGDLS and CDR2 YYNGEE. The trim removed 3 bases at V and 4 bases at J, leaving 7 bases unmatched. There are 15 residues in the CDR3. DNA of the CDR3: TGTGCCAGCAGCGGTACAACAGGGGGCGTCTATGGCTACACCTTC. Its protein product is CASSGTTGGVYGYTF.

This rearrangement joins TRBV28 to TRBJ1-2; D ambiguous. Deletions cut 2 bases from V and 0 bases from J, with 10 bases between. This CDR3 has 15 residues. CDR1 and CDR2 (germline): MDHEN, SYDVKM. The CDR3: CASSLVGGTNYGYTF. The CDR3 DNA reads as TGTGCCAGCAGTTTAGTTGGCGGGACTAACTATGGCTACACCTTC.

This chain joins TRBV5-1 and TRBJ2-1; 7 bases agree with TRBD1. V lost 7 bases and J lost 3; bases outside the gene matches: 10. The CDR3 runs to 15 residues. Germline V CDR1 and CDR2: SGHRS, YFSETQ. The DNA for the CDR3 is TGCGCCAGCGGCAGTAGTCAGGGGGTCTACAATGAGCAGTTCTTC. Its protein is CASGSSQGVYNEQFF.

The gene calls are TRBV7-2 and TRBJ1-1; 8 nucleotides align to TRBD1. Germline CDR1 reads SGHTA; CDR2 reads FQGNSA. The V and J ends lost 2 bases and 5 bases, in that order; junction bases with no gene match: 10. The CDR3 runs 16 residues. CDR3 DNA sequence: TGTGCCAGCAGCTTATCAAGGACAGGGTTGGGTACTGAAGCTTTCTTT. Translated: CASSLSRTGLGTEAFF.

The rearrangement uses TRBV7-2 and TRBJ1-1; no clear D gene. The ends were cut back, 1 base at V and 1 base at J, with 10 bases in the middle. The length of the CDR3 is 15 residues. CDR1 is SGHTA, CDR2 FQGNSA, per germline. CDR3: CASSLEGRENTEAFF. The CDR3 region has the DNA TGTGCCAGCAGCTTAGAAGGCCGGGAGAACACTGAAGCTTTCTTT.

This sequence joins TRBV9 and TRBJ2-7, with D possibly called TRBD1 or TRBD2 (6 bases each). Trimming stripped 4 bases from V and 1 base from J, with 18 bases between. Germline V gene data show CDR1 as SGDLS and CDR2 as YYNGEE. This CDR3 has 16 residues. The CDR3, as DNA: TGTGCCAGCAGCAGGGGGGCAGGACTGACATCCTACGAGCAGTACTTC. It codes for CASSRGAGLTSYEQYF.

The J gene is TRBJ2-7, the V gene TRBV2, with TRBD1 matching 10 bases. The CDR3 runs to 15 residues. Germline lookup yields CDR1 SNHLY and CDR2 FYNNEI. V lost 4 bases to trimming and J lost 5 bases; unmatched junction nucleotides: 8. The CDR3 nucleotides read TGTGCCAGCAGTGCGGAGCGGGACAGGGGAAACGAGCAGTACTTC. It translates to CASSAERDRGNEQYF.

This clone is a singleton in its sample. The chain uses TRBV12-3 or TRBV12-4 and TRBJ1-4; D not certain. V was trimmed by 5 bases and J by 0 bases, leaving 4 bases between them. The CDR3 covers 13 residues. CDR3 DNA: TGTGCCAGCAGTCCTGCAACTAATGAAAAACTGTTTTTT. It specifies CASSPATNEKLFF.

The chain has TRBV4-3 and TRBJ2-3; 13 bases align to TRBD2. Looked up from germline, CDR1 is LGHNA and CDR2 is YSLEER. V dropped 4 bases and J dropped 2; count of bases not matched to a gene: 6. This CDR3 has 17 amino acids. Here the CDR3 DNA reads TGCGCCAGCAGCCGACGACTAGCGGGGGGACACACAGATACGCAGTATTTT. Encoded protein: CASSRRLAGGHTDTQYF.

This rearrangement joins TRBV13 to TRBJ1-3; no definite D call. The CDR3 is 16 residues long. Trimming took off 5 bases at V and 0 bases at J, with 14 bases between the two ends. The germline V gene has CDR1 PRHDT and CDR2 FYEKMQ (reference sequence). The CDR3 sequence is CASSPPVWDSGNTIYF. The CDR3 DNA reads as TGTGCCAGCAGCCCCCCGGTTTGGGACTCTGGAAACACCATATATTTT.

As to this clone: This sample also contains other DNA sequences that code for the same CDR3. The CDR3 sequence: CASSGDRVGYGYTF. The CDR3 DNA sequence: TGTGCCAGCAGTGGGGACAGGGTTGGGTATGGCTACACCTTC. The chain is built from TRBV2 and TRBJ1-2; 9 bases agree with TRBD1. The V gene end was trimmed by 4 bases and the J gene end by 5 bases; junction bases not matched to a gene: 5. Germline V CDR1 and CDR2: SNHLY, FYNNEI. The CDR3 loop spans 14 amino acids.

V gene TRBV4-3 combines with J gene TRBJ1-1, with D uncertain. Trimming stripped 2 bases from V and 0 bases from J, with 10 bases between. The CDR3 has 15 residues. Per the germline V gene, CDR1 is LGHNA and CDR2 is YSLEER. The CDR3 DNA is TGCGCCAGCAGCCAATTGGCTGGGCTGAACACTGAAGCTTTCTTT. Protein sequence: CASSQLAGLNTEAFF.

This chain uses TRBV7-2 with TRBJ2-7; 9 bases agree with TRBD2. J lost 0 bases, V lost 0 bases, and 15 bases had no gene match. Per germline, CDR1 SGHTA and CDR2 FQGNSA. The CDR3 runs 20 residues. The CDR3 nucleotides read TGTGCCAGCAGCTTAGCGCTAATTGTAGGCGGGAGGGGCCACTCCTACGAGCAGTACTTC. Amino acids: CASSLALIVGGRGHSYEQYF.